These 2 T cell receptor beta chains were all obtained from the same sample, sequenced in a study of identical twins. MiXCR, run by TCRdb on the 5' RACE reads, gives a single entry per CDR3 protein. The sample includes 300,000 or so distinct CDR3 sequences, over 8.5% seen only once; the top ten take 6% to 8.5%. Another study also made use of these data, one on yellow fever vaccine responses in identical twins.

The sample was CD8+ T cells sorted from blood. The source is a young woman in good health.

The CDR3, as DNA: TGTGCCAGCAGACCTTGGGCGGAGACCTACGATGAGCAGTACTTC. It is translated as CASRPWAETYDEQYF. The V and J genes are TRBV28 and TRBJ2-7; unclear D gene. This CDR3 spans 15 amino acids. Germline CDR1 reads MDHEN; CDR2 reads SYDVKM. Trimming shortened V by 6 bases and J by 7 bases, and 22 bases separated the two germline ends.

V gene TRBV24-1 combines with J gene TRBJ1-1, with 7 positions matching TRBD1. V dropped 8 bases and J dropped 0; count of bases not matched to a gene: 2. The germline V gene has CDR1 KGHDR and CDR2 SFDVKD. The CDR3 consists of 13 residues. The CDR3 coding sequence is TGTGCCACCAAACAGGGGTTGAACACTGAAGCTTTCTTT. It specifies CATKQGLNTEAFF.